The TCR beta chain described here comes from a study of cytomegalovirus exposure and HLA in healthy donors. PCR was performed using 60 Vbeta and 13 Jbeta primers. TCRdb's table, derived via immunoSEQ multiplex PCR, lists solely in-frame clones and lacks some. The sample table includes around 100,000 clones. Per the germline V gene, CDR1 is LNHDA and CDR2 is SQIVND (reference sequence). The CDR3 is 14 residues long. V trimming: 2 bases; J trimming: 6 bases; junction bases outside the gene matches: 5. The chain has TRBV19 and TRBJ2-7, with TRBD1 matching 9 bases. The specimen sequenced was PBMCs. The receptor was derived from a middle-aged man in good health and CMV-seropositive. The CDR3 here is CASSIRDRALEQYF. The CDR3 bases are TGTGCCAGTAGTATAAGGGACAGGGCCCTCGAGCAGTACTTC.